This TCR beta chain came from a study of T cells in localized non-small cell lung cancer. The V gene's germline CDR1 is LGHNA and CDR2 YSLEER. This CDR3 has 15 amino acids. The V segment lost 1 base and the J segment 6 bases; nucleotides outside the gene matches: 5. As concerns this clone: The antigen is unknown.

Using immunoSEQ multiplex PCR, the repertoire was profiled, and TCRdb retains in-frame clones only, with some absent. The sample has around 28,000 clones; under 95% are singletons. General study results and limits: In adjacent lung appeared a median around 60 of the top 100 tumor clones. Longer overall survival accompanied higher blood T cell density.

This specimen consisted of peripheral blood, obtained before any cancer treatment. The sequence was obtained from a woman aged 35 to 70 with stage I lung adenocarcinoma. The gene calls are TRBV4-3 and TRBJ2-1; 8 bases are shared with TRBD2. The CDR3 DNA is TGCGCCAGCAGCCAAGCCAGCGGGAGTTTCAATGAGCAGTTCTTC. Translation gives CASSQASGSFNEQFF.